This TCR beta chain emerged from a study of beta chain features in type 1 diabetes. Study-wide context: The examined sorted cells totaled 85 million to 120 million across samples. Notes on the study in general: In cDNA sequencing, cells with high TCR expression could be over-represented.

J gave up 2 bases and V 4 bases, and 5 bases lay outside the gene matches. CDR1 is SGHNT and CDR2 is YYREEE in the germline V gene (reference sequence). The CDR3 runs to 16 residues. Of note for this clone: Its antigen is still unknown. Other DNA sequences in the same sample also yield this CDR3.

The authors reverse transcribed all of the isolated RNA, so sequencing captured expressed TCRB transcripts. The assay was immunoSEQ multiplex PCR, and TCRdb's table has in-frame clones only and misses some. Of 900,000 or so clones listed, roughly 17% were seen once; the top ten hold roughly 0.025%. The genes are TRBV5-4 and TRBJ2-3; 12 nucleotides align to TRBD2. This clonotype was obtained from a woman aged 18 to 35 in good health. The sample comprised naive CD4+ T cells from blood. DNA of the CDR3: TGTGCCAGCAGCGCCCGACTAGCGGGGGACACAGATACGCAGTATTTT. Translation gives CASSARLAGDTDTQYF.